This T cell receptor (beta chain) was recorded in a study of cytomegalovirus exposure and HLA in healthy donors. Amplification used 60 Vbeta primers and 13 Jbeta primers. Clones were sequenced by immunoSEQ multiplex PCR, and TCRdb holds only the in-frame ones, with some missing. The repertoire includes around 180,000 clones, about 80% of them detected once, and 4.8% sits in the top ten. Remarks on this clone: No antigen is known for it.

In nominal health when sampled, donors likely had unrecorded immune exposures nonetheless. The CDR3 runs 15 residues. Trimming cost V 4 bases and J 7 bases; bases outside gene matches: 10. Per the germline V gene, CDR1 is SGHNT and CDR2 is YYREEE (reference sequence). General study results and limits: The authors considered a cluster of highly shared sequence variants likely to be a sequencing artifact.

The chain links TRBV5-4 to TRBJ1-4; 7 bases match TRBD1. This clonotype was sampled from a young man in good health and CMV-seronegative. The source material was PBMCs. The CDR3 loop reads CASSDHRGLGEKLFF. DNA of the CDR3: TGTGCCAGCAGCGACCACAGGGGATTGGGTGAAAAACTGTTTTTT.